A selection of T cell receptor beta chains follows, all from one sample in a study of circulating and synovial CD4+ cells in juvenile arthritis. The table came from immunoSEQ multiplex PCR; TCRdb's copy has only in-frame clones and leaves some out. The sample lists around 31,000 clones, about 95% occurring once. Sequencing used CD4+ T cells from blood. The receptors derive from a human donor with juvenile idiopathic arthritis. The CDR3 runs from the conserved cysteine through the conserved F or W. A D gene is named only where the DNA matches it firmly. For some rows the clone size is stated as once, few or many, or as a class when expanded; others skip it.

NA	NA	16	TRBV19	TRBJ2-3	TGTGCCAGTAGTATAGGGCCTTCCGGGGGTCGCGATACGCAGTATTTT	CASSIGPSGGRDTQYF
NA	NA	15	TRBV6-1	TRBJ1-5	TGTGCCAGCAGCCGTGGGGAGGGGAACAATCAGCCCCAGCATTTT	CASSRGEGNNQPQHF
NA	NA	14	TRBV25-1	TRBJ2-2	TGTGCCAGCAGTAATTCAGGGGCCTACGGGGAGCTGTTTTTT	CASSNSGAYGELFF
TRBD2	NA	13	TRBV7-9	TRBJ2-3	TGTGCCCTGGGAGCGGGAGGCACAGATACGCAGTATTTT	CALGAGGTDTQYF
NA	NA	13	TRBV2	TRBJ2-5	TGTGCCAGTGTAAGAGAGCCCCAAGAGACCCAGTACTTC	CASVREPQETQYF
NA	NA	14	TRBV25-1	TRBJ2-7	TGTGCCAGCAGTGATAGTCACAGAAGCTACGAGCAGTACTTC	CASSDSHRSYEQYF
TRBD1	NA	13	TRBV5-4	TRBJ1-2	TGTGCCAGCAGCAAGACAGGGAACGGTGGCTACACCTTC	CASSKTGNGGYTF
NA	NA	15	TRBV5-4	TRBJ2-3	TGTGCCAGCAGCTTGGAACTAAGAAGCACAGATACGCAGTATTTT	CASSLELRSTDTQYF
NA	NA	11	TRBV18	TRBJ2-1	TGTGCCAGCTCACTCCCGGGGGAGCAGTTCTTC	CASSLPGEQFF
NA	NA	15	TRBV5-1	TRBJ2-1	TGCGCCAGCAGCTTGGGAGGGGGGGGGTACAATGAGCAGTTCTTC	CASSLGGGGYNEQFF
TRBD1	NA	15	TRBV5-1	TRBJ2-3	TGCGCCAGCGCAGCCGGGACAGGGTCTTTAGATACGCAGTATTTT	CASAAGTGSLDTQYF
NA	once	13	TRBV5-1	TRBJ1-1	TGCGCCAGCAGCCCCCCAAGGGGAACTGAAGCTTTCTTT	CASSPPRGTEAFF
NA	NA	15	TRBV11-2	TRBJ2-7	TGTGCCAGCAGCTTAAGAACAGGGCTAGGATACGAGCAGTACTTC	CASSLRTGLGYEQYF
NA	NA	14	TRBV15	TRBJ1-1	TGTGCCACCAGCAGACCTCCGGGGAACACTGAAGCTTTCTTT	CATSRPPGNTEAFF
NA	NA	14	TRBV7-3	TRBJ1-2	TGTGCCAGCAGGTCCTACAGGGTTGGGTATGGCTACACCTTC	CASRSYRVGYGYTF
NA	NA	16	TRBV27	TRBJ2-1	TGTGCCAGCAGTTTATCCCCGGGTCGAATCTACAATGAGCAGTTCTTC	CASSLSPGRIYNEQFF
TRBD1	NA	16	TRBV15	TRBJ2-3	TGTGCCACCAGCAGGGACAGACAGGGTCCCACAGATACGCAGTATTTT	CATSRDRQGPTDTQYF
NA	NA	13	TRBV2	TRBJ1-1	TGTGCCAGCAGTGTTCTAACCAACACTGAAGCTTTCTTT	CASSVLTNTEAFF
TRBD2	NA	14	TRBV27	TRBJ2-7	TGTGCCAGCAGTGTTAGCGGGAGGGCCTACGAGCAGTACTTC	CASSVSGRAYEQYF
NA	once	15	TRBV28	TRBJ2-1	TGTGCCAGCAGCGCCGGGAGTGGGACCTACAATGAGCAGTTCTTC	CASSAGSGTYNEQFF
NA	NA	15	TRBV9	TRBJ2-2	TGTGCCAGCAGCGCCACTAGGCCGCACACCGGGGAGCTGTTTTTT	CASSATRPHTGELFF
NA	NA	16	TRBV11-2	TRBJ2-7	TGTGCCAGCAGCTCCCCGACGGTTAGCGTCTCCTACGAGCAGTACTTC	CASSSPTVSVSYEQYF
TRBD1	NA	13	TRBV18	TRBJ1-2	TGTGCCAGCTCACCACGACAGGGTGAAGGCTACACCTTC	CASSPRQGEGYTF
TRBD2	NA	16	TRBV4-1	TRBJ2-3	TGCGCCAGCAGCCTGGGGACTAGCGGGACCGGGGATACGCAGTATTTT	CASSLGTSGTGDTQYF
TRBD2	NA	17	TRBV7-8	TRBJ2-2	TGTGCCAGCAGCTTACTAAAGCGGGGAGTGAGCACCGGGGAGCTGTTTTTT	CASSLLKRGVSTGELFF
TRBD1	once	15	TRBV28	TRBJ1-2	TGTGCCAGCAGTCTACAGGGGGCGAAGGACTATGGCTACACCTTC	CASSLQGAKDYGYTF
NA	NA	15	TRBV2	TRBJ1-6	TGTGCCAGCACCCCGGGGGGGACCTATAATTCACCCCTCCACTTT	CASTPGGTYNSPLHF
TRBD1	NA	14	TRBV5-6	TRBJ1-2	TGTGCCAGCAGCTCGGACAGGGGTTCACGAGGCTACACCTTC	CASSSDRGSRGYTF
NA	NA	13	TRBV11-2	TRBJ2-5	TGTGCCAGCAGCCGGGCCCCGGGGGAGACCCAGTACTTC	CASSRAPGETQYF
TRBD1	NA	13	TRBV2	TRBJ2-4	TGTGCCAGCAGTACCGACAGGGAGCGAATTCAGTACTTC	CASSTDRERIQYF
NA	NA	14	TRBV4-2	TRBJ2-3	TGTGCCAGCAGCCCCCACGGGGGTACAGATACGCAGTATTTT	CASSPHGGTDTQYF
NA	NA	14	TRBV7-2	TRBJ2-3	TGTGCCAGCAGCTTAGTCGTCGGTACAGATACGCAGTATTTT	CASSLVVGTDTQYF
NA	NA	12	TRBV5-4	TRBJ2-2	TGTGCCAGCAGCTCCAGGGTAGGGGAGCTGTTTTTT	CASSSRVGELFF
NA	NA	14	TRBV30	TRBJ1-5	TGTGCCTGGAGTGTAACCGGTTTTCTCCAGCCCCAGCATTTT	CAWSVTGFLQPQHF
NA	NA	12	TRBV19	TRBJ2-4	TGTGCCAGTAGTAATCAGGGAAACATTCAGTACTTC	CASSNQGNIQYF
TRBD1	NA	15	TRBV6-1	TRBJ1-5	TGTGCCAGCAGTGACGTTGAGGGGGCCAATCAGCCCCAGCATTTT	CASSDVEGANQPQHF
TRBD2	NA	15	TRBV7-3	TRBJ2-3	TGTGCCAGCAGCACCATAGCGGGGCGCACAGATACGCAGTATTTT	CASSTIAGRTDTQYF
NA	NA	13	TRBV19	TRBJ2-7	TGTGCCAGTAGTCGTACAGTCACCTACGAGCAGTACTTC	CASSRTVTYEQYF
TRBD2	NA	14	TRBV5-1	TRBJ2-7	TGCGCCAGCAGTCGGGAGGGTGCCTCCTACGAGCAGTACTTC	CASSREGASYEQYF
NA	NA	17	TRBV27	TRBJ2-3	TGTGCCAGCAGCCCATTCTGGAGCGGGCGATCCGCAGATACGCAGTATTTT	CASSPFWSGRSADTQYF
TRBD1	NA	15	TRBV2	TRBJ1-5	TGTGCCAGCACCTTAAAGGGGGCTAGCAATCAGCCCCAGCATTTT	CASTLKGASNQPQHF
TRBD1	NA	15	TRBV5-1	TRBJ2-5	TGCGCCAGCAGCTCCCGGGACAGGGGGCGAGAGACCCAGTACTTC	CASSSRDRGRETQYF
NA	NA	16	TRBV7-2	TRBJ1-5	TGTGCCAGCAGCTTAGAGGTGAGGGGGGGACATCAGCCCCAGCATTTT	CASSLEVRGGHQPQHF
NA	once	16	TRBV5-1	TRBJ2-1	TGCGCCAGCAGCTTGGCGCCAGGGGCGTCGCACAATGAGCAGTTCTTC	CASSLAPGASHNEQFF
TRBD1	NA	16	TRBV19	TRBJ2-1	TGTGCCAGTAGTAGTGCTTTTGGACAGGGAAACAATGAGCAGTTCTTC	CASSSAFGQGNNEQFF
NA	NA	13	TRBV7-3	TRBJ1-1	TGTGCCAGCAGCTTAGAAGGGGGATCGGGGGCTTTCTTT	CASSLEGGSGAFF
NA	NA	16	TRBV12-5	TRBJ2-7	TGTGCTAGAGGGGCCCTAGGGCACTTAAGCTCCTACGAGCAGTACTTC	CARGALGHLSSYEQYF
TRBD1	NA	14	TRBV6-5	TRBJ1-2	TGTGCCAGCAGTTCACAGGGGGGACCCTATGGCTACACCTTC	CASSSQGGPYGYTF
NA	once	8	TRBV6-6	TRBJ1-2	TGTGCCAGCAGTCAGGGACATTTC	CASSQGHF